The 6 T cell receptor beta chains in this list originate from one sample, sequenced in a study of T cells in Graves' hyperthyroidism and ophthalmopathy. What was amplified from RNA transcripts were TCR beta CDR3 regions. First-round RT-PCR with HTBI primers amplified the TCR CDR3 region. Using its own MiXCR run on the multiplex PCR reads, TCRdb lists one record per CDR3 protein. The data hold under 400,000 distinct CDR3 sequences, with 16% observed a single time. Sequenced input: blood. These receptors originate from a man aged 30-40 years with Graves' hyperthyroidism.

This clonotype has a handful of counts. The chain carries TRBV27 and TRBJ1-2; tentatively, D is TRBD1 (5 bases). This CDR3 is 13 amino acids long. The germline V gene encodes CDR1 MNHEY and CDR2 SMNVEV (reference sequence). The V end lost 5 bases, the J end lost 3 bases, and 10 bases lay between the germline ends. CDR3 region: CASSLTAYYGYTF. In nucleotides, the CDR3 is TGTGCCAGCAGTCTGACAGCTTACTATGGCTACACCTTC.

This clonotype has a count of ten or more. The rearrangement joins TRBV3-1 to TRBJ1-1; 9 bases are shared with TRBD1. V lost 3 bases, J lost 5 bases, and 7 bases stayed unmatched. Germline-derived CDR1 and CDR2 are LGHDT and YNNKEL (reference sequence). The CDR3 contains 15 residues. The CDR3 coding sequence is TGTGCCAGCAGCCACACGGGACAGGGCTCGACTGAAGCTTTCTTT. This sequence encodes CASSHTGQGSTEAFF. The whole variable domain, filled in from reference TRBV3-1 and TRBJ1-1, reads DTAVSQTPKYLVTQMGNDKSIKCEQNLGHDTMYWYKQDSKKFLKIMFSYNNKELIINETVPNRFSPKSPDKAHLNLHINSLELGDSAVYFCASSHTGQGSTEAFFGQGTRLTVV.

This clonotype was observed at least ten times. The chain combines TRBV3-1 with TRBJ2-1; D is undetermined. V was clipped by 1 base and J by 5 bases, with 3 bases between them. Germline CDR1 LGHDT, CDR2 YNNKEL (reference sequence). The CDR3 extends over 12 amino acids. CDR3 coding DNA: TGTGCCAGCAGCCAAGTGGACAATGAGCAGTTCTTC. It yields the protein CASSQVDNEQFF.

This chain joins TRBV6-1 and TRBJ1-5, with D tentatively TRBD1 (5 bases). CDR1 is MNHNS, CDR2 SASEGT, per germline. The CDR3 extends over 16 amino acids. Deletions cut 5 bases from V and 1 base from J, with 15 bases between. The CDR3 here is CASSIETGASNQPQHF. CDR3 DNA sequence: TGTGCCAGCAGTATTGAAACCGGGGCAAGCAATCAGCCCCAGCATTTT.

The chain employs TRBV29-1 and TRBJ2-7; D might be TRBD1 (5 bases). Germline lookup yields CDR1 SQVTM and CDR2 ANQGSEA. Trimming pared 1 base from V and 4 bases from J, leaving 11 bases between. This CDR3 region has 13 residues. The CDR3 loop reads CSVEGQFRYEQYF. CDR3 sequence (DNA): TGCAGCGTTGAAGGACAGTTTCGGTACGAGCAGTACTTC.

This clonotype has a handful of counts. The chain uses TRBV29-1 and TRBJ2-3; TRBD2 aligns across 9 bases. V trimming: 1 base; J trimming: 1 base; junction bases outside the gene matches: 6. The germline V gene has CDR1 SQVTM and CDR2 ANQGSEA. This CDR3 is 16 amino acids long. In nucleotides, the CDR3 is TGCAGCGTTGAAGGTCTAGCGGGATGGGGCACAGATACGCAGTATTTT. It translates to CSVEGLAGWGTDTQYF.